Here is one T cell receptor (beta chain) with its context. The antigen remains undetermined. The record originates from a study of beta chain features in type 1 diabetes. Sequenced material consisted of expressed TCRB transcripts (all of the isolated RNA was reverse transcribed). TCRdb's table, derived via immunoSEQ multiplex PCR, lists solely in-frame clones and lacks some. The repertoire includes approximately 170,000 clones, approximately 9.1% of them detected once, and roughly 2.5% sits in the top ten. This CDR3 is 15 amino acids long. The germline CDR1 and CDR2 sequences are MDHEN and SYDVKM. Trimming removed 6 bases from V and 0 bases from J; junction bases left unmatched: 5. Findings and limits, study-wide: The study notes PCR might favor shorter templates equally in patients and controls. Within each of all four CD4+ subsets, Type 1 diabetes patients had TCRB CDR3s that were moderately but significantly shorter.

Material: central memory CD4+ T cells from blood. The chain is built from TRBV28 and TRBJ2-4; 7 nucleotides line up with TRBD1. This receptor was obtained from a woman aged 18-30 years in good health. The DNA for the CDR3 is TGTGCCAGCAGAACAGGGGTTCTAGCCAAAAACATTCAGTACTTC. Translated: CASRTGVLAKNIQYF.